The T cell receptor beta chain under discussion was sequenced for a study of T cells after yellow fever vaccination. Findings of the study overall: Post-booster samples contained most primary-vaccination clones (roughly 96% CD4, about 87% CD8). FACS-sorted repertoires could contain abundant clonotypes contaminating from the bulk population. Clonotypes found in both CD4 and CD8 compartments made up a small share.

The CDR3 contains 17 residues. V was pared by 6 bases and J by 0 bases, with 18 bases between. Per the germline V gene, CDR1 is LGHNA and CDR2 is YNFKEQ. This clonotype has more than one count but fewer than ten. What it binds is not known. By 5'RACE template switching, TCR cDNA was produced, with a universal primer site and UMIs added in the process. TCRdb redid the calling of the 5' RACE reads with MiXCR, one entry per CDR3 protein. Of approximately 510,000 distinct CDR3 sequences listed, 20% to 25% are singletons. The chain recombines TRBV4-2 with TRBJ1-5; a weak D match, TRBD1 (5 bases). Sequenced material: PBMCs, taken more than 20 days after the first yellow fever vaccination. The origin of this receptor is a man between 18 and 29 years old who received the YFV17D yellow fever vaccine. The CDR3 nucleotides read TGTGCCAGCAGTCGCCGGGACGGAGGCTATAGCAATCAGCCCCAGCATTTT. Protein sequence: CASSRRDGGYSNQPQHF.